This T cell receptor (beta chain) was retrieved from a study of response to subunit inactivated influenza vaccine (dated by TCRdb to 2017 to 2018). For the wider study: Deep quantitative T cell receptor repertoire profiling was used in the study to track responses to a trivalent subunit inactivated influenza vaccine.

Points the paper makes about the study in general: The authors suggested that each seasonal influenza vaccination may recruit only a limited number of new T cells.

The protocol used for the library was RT-PCR. Instrument used: Illumina HiSeq 2500. In-frame beta chains were kept once TCRdb had trimmed the public reads at Q25 with fastp and called clones with MiXCR. Identical CDR3 protein sequences are pooled into one entry, listed with their most common genes and DNA. The sample contains 500,000 to 600,000 distinct CDR3 sequences, 13% to 15% of them found a single time. The top ten clones comprise approximately 12% of the sample. This clonotype was seen once. Its antigen has not been determined. Per-base quality was not reported, and no clone a single base away is much larger than it. Resting on one read, the evidence is weak. The V and J ends are trimmed by 5 bases and 7 bases, leaving 23 bases between them. Counted from cysteine to phenylalanine, this CDR3 has 16 amino acids. The DNA shown is the 48-base CDR3, in frame from base 1. The CDR1 and CDR2 encoded by the germline V gene are SGHTA and FQGNSA.

The chain is encoded by TRBV7-2 joined to TRBJ1-2, with no confident D gene call. The sample here was PBMCs from blood, taken roughly 12 days after vaccination. This TCR was recovered from a man aged 50-60 years who received an inactivated influenza vaccine. Donor details come from another sample of the same person, matched by shared clones. The CDR3 reads CASSPEARVLKGGYTF. The bases are TGTGCCAGCAGCCCAGAGGCCCGGGTCCTGAAAGGTGGCTACACCTTC.